The rows below give T cell receptor beta chains drawn from one sample of a study of shared clonotypes between healthy human individuals. The protocol was immunoSEQ multiplex PCR, while the TCRdb copy is restricted to in-frame clones and leaves out a portion. The data show about 1 million clones, more than 60% seen once. Specimen: memory CD4+ T cells sorted from blood. The receptors here all came from a man aged 18 to 29 in good health. Each CDR3 is given with its conserved first and last residue. A D gene is named only where the DNA matches it firmly. Only some rows state a clone size, as once, few, many or a class for expanded clones.

len | j_gene | d_gene | v_gene | abundance | CDR3nt | CDR3aa
12 | TRBJ2-1 | TRBD1 | TRBV19 | - | TGTGCCAGTGGGACAGGGAGGGCTGAGCAGTTCTTC | CASGTGRAEQFF
13 | TRBJ1-2 | - | TRBV7-3 | - | TGTGCCAGCAGCTACGGGGACCAGACCTTCGCGACCTTC | CASSYGDQTFATF
14 | TRBJ2-7 | TRBD1 | TRBV9 | few | TGTGCCAGCAGCGCGACAGGGGAGAAGGGGGAGCAGTACTTC | CASSATGEKGEQYF
12 | TRBJ2-1 | - | TRBV7-2 | - | TGTGCCAGCAGCTTCGGGGGTGATGAGCAGTTCTTC | CASSFGGDEQFF
18 | TRBJ2-5 | TRBD2 | TRBV9 | - | TGTGCCAGCAGCGCCTCCCTGACTAGCGGGGGGGCAAGCGAGACCCAGTACTTC | CASSASLTSGGASETQYF
16 | TRBJ2-1 | TRBD2 | TRBV28 | - | TGTGCCAGCAGCTCAAAACTAGCGGGGGGTTACAATGAGCAGTTCTTC | CASSSKLAGGYNEQFF
15 | TRBJ2-2 | - | TRBV6-1 | - | TGTGCCAGCAGTGGGTGGGGGGGCCACACCGGGGAGCTGTTTTTT | CASSGWGGHTGELFF
18 | TRBJ1-2 | TRBD1 | TRBV5-6 | - | TGTGCCAGCAGCTTGTTACAGGGGAGTATAAGGGACAAATATGGCTACACCTTC | CASSLLQGSIRDKYGYTF
14 | TRBJ2-3 | - | TRBV5-6 | - | TGTGCCAGCAGGTTGGGAGCCGGCACAGATACGCAGTATTTT | CASRLGAGTDTQYF
18 | TRBJ2-1 | TRBD2 | TRBV10-2 | - | TGCGCCAGCAGTGAGTACTATGGGACTAGCGGCCCTTACAATGAGCAGTTCTTC | CASSEYYGTSGPYNEQFF
14 | TRBJ2-5 | - | TRBV18 | few | TGTGCCAGCTCACCACAAGGGGCGTGGGAGACCCAGTACTTC | CASSPQGAWETQYF
15 | TRBJ2-5 | TRBD2 | TRBV5-1 | many | TGCGCCAGCAGCTACGCTAGCGGGAGAGAAGAGACCCAGTACTTC | CASSYASGREETQYF
15 | TRBJ2-1 | TRBD2 | TRBV2 | - | TGTGCCAGCAGTCTAGCGGGGACCTCCGGGAATGAGCAGTTCTTC | CASSLAGTSGNEQFF
11 | TRBJ1-2 | - | TRBV20-1 | - | TGCAGTGCCCAGAGTAACTATGGCTACACCTTC | CSAQSNYGYTF
16 | TRBJ2-5 | TRBD2 | TRBV7-2 | few | TGTGCCAGCAGCTCCGGACTAGCCGGGAGTAGCGAGACCCAGTACTTC | CASSSGLAGSSETQYF
15 | TRBJ2-7 | TRBD1 | TRBV28 | - | TGTGCCAGCAGTTCAACGGCAGGGGGCTACTACGAGCAGTACTTC | CASSSTAGGYYEQYF
16 | TRBJ1-5 | TRBD1 | TRBV10-1 | few | TGCGCCAGCAGTGAGTCCGGGACAGTCTTCAATCAGCCCCAGCATTTT | CASSESGTVFNQPQHF
16 | TRBJ2-4 | - | TRBV4-1 | - | TGCGCCAGCAGCCAAGCAGCCAAGGGGGGAGGGCGCATTCAGTACTTC | CASSQAAKGGGRIQYF
11 | TRBJ2-3 | - | TRBV6-1 | - | TGTGCCAGCAGTGTCGTGGGTACGCAGTATTTT | CASSVVGTQYF
13 | TRBJ2-5 | - | TRBV29-1 | - | TGCAGCGTTGTTGGAGCTCTGGGAGAGACCCAGTACTTC | CSVVGALGETQYF
14 | TRBJ2-7 | TRBD2 | TRBV7-2 | - | TGTGCCAGCAGCTTCGCGGGACTCGGGAGGGAGCAGTACTTC | CASSFAGLGREQYF
18 | TRBJ2-7 | TRBD2 | TRBV28 | - | TGTGCCAGCAGTGTACCGGGACTAGCGGACTATAGCTCCTACGAGCAGTACTTC | CASSVPGLADYSSYEQYF
13 | TRBJ2-7 | - | TRBV27 | - | TGTGCCAGCAGTCCAGCCGGAGGGTCCGAGCAGTACTTC | CASSPAGGSEQYF
15 | TRBJ1-1 | TRBD1 | TRBV18 | - | TGTGCCAGCTCACTCGGACAGGGAAAGAACACTGAAGCTTTCTTT | CASSLGQGKNTEAFF
15 | TRBJ2-2 | - | TRBV7-9 | - | TGTGCCAGCAGCTTCCATTTGTCGGCGGCCGGGGAGCTGTTTTTT | CASSFHLSAAGELFF
15 | TRBJ2-7 | TRBD2 | TRBV6-5 | - | TGTGCCAGCAGAAAACGTCCGGGGGGACTATACGAGCAGTACTTC | CASRKRPGGLYEQYF
14 | TRBJ2-5 | - | TRBV6-5 | - | TGTGCCAGCAGTTACTGGGCGGGAAAAGAGACCCAGTACTTC | CASSYWAGKETQYF
11 | TRBJ2-3 | - | TRBV7-9 | - | TGTGCCAGCCGTACGGGTTATACGCAGTATTTT | CASRTGYTQYF
16 | TRBJ1-4 | - | TRBV11-2 | - | TGTGCCAGCAGCTTAGGTCAAGGGGCAGGGAATGAAAAACTGTTTTTT | CASSLGQGAGNEKLFF
16 | TRBJ2-3 | TRBD2 | TRBV5-1 | - | TGCGCCAGCAGCTTGGAACTAGCGCGTAGCACAGATACGCAGTATTTT | CASSLELARSTDTQYF
14 | TRBJ2-3 | - | TRBV6-6 | - | TGTGCCAGCAGCTATTCCCCAGTCGGAGATACGCAGTATTTT | CASSYSPVGDTQYF
11 | TRBJ1-1 | - | TRBV7-9 | few | TGTGCCAGCAGCTTAGCCCCTGAAGCTTTCTTT | CASSLAPEAFF